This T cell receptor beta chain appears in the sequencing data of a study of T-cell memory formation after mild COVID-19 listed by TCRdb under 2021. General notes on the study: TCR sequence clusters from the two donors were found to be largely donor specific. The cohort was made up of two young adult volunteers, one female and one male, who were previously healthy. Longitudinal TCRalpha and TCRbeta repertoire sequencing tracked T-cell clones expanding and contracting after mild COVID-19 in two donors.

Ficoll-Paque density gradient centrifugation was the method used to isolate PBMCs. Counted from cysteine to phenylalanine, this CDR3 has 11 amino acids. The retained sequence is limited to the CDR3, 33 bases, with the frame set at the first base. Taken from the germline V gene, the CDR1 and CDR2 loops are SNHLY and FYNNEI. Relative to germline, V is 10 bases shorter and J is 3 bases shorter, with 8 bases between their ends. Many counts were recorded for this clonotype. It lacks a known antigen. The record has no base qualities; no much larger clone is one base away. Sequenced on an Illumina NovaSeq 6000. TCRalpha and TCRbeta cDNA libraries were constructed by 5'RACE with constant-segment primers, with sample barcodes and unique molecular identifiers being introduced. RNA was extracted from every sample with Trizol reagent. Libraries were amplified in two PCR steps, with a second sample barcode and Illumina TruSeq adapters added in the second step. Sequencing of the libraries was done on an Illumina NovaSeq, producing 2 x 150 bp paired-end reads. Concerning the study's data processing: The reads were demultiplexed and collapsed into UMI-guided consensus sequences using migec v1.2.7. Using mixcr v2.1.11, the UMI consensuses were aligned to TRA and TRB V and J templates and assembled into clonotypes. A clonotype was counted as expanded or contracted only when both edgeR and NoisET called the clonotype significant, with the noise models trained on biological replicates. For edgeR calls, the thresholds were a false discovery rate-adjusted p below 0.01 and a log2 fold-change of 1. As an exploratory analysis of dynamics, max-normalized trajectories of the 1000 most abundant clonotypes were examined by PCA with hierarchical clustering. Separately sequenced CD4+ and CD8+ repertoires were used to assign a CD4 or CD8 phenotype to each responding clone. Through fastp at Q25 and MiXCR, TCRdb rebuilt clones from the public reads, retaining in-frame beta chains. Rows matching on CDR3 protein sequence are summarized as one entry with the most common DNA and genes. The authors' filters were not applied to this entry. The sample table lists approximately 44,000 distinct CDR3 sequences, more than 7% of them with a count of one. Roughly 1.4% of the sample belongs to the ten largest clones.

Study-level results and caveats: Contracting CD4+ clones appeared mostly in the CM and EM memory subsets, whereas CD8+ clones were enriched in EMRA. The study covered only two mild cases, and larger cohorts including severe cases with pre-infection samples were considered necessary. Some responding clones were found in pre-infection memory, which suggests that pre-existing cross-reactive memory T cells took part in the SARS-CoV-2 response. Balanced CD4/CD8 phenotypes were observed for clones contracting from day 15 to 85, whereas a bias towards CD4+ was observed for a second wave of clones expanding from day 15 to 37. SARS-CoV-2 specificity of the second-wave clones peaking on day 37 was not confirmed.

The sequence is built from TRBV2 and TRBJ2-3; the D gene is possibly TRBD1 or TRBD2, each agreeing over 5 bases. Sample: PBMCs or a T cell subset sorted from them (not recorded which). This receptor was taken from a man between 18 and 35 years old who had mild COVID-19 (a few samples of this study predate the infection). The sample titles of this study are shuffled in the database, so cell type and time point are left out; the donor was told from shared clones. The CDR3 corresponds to CANGGTDTQYF. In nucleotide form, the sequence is TGTGCCAATGGGGGTACAGATACGCAGTATTTT.